These 22 T cell receptor beta chains were all obtained from the same sample, sequenced in a study of T-cell memory formation after mild COVID-19. MiXCR, applied by TCRdb to the 5' RACE reads, yields one record per CDR3 protein. This sample has about 340,000 distinct CDR3 sequences, with 20% to 25% found just once. The specimen sequenced was PBMCs or a T cell subset sorted from them (not recorded which). These receptors were collected from a man aged 18-30 years who had mild COVID-19 (a few samples of this study predate the infection). Cell type and time point are not known.

The genes are TRBV10-3 and TRBJ2-3; TRBD2 agrees at 14 bases. The CDR3 is 16 amino acids. The ends lost 7 bases at V and 8 bases at J; junction bases unmatched: 11. Germline-derived CDR1 and CDR2 are ENHRY and SYGVKD. The CDR3 DNA reads TGTGCCATCACCCGGCACGGACTAGCGGGGGGAGCTACGCAGTATTTT. Translating gives CAITRHGLAGGATQYF.

The chain combines TRBV6-2 or TRBV6-3 with TRBJ2-3; D is perhaps TRBD2 (6 bases). CDR1 is MNHEY and CDR2 is SVGEGT in the germline V gene. V shed 5 bases and J shed 6 bases, with 18 bases lying between them. The CDR3 consists of 15 residues. The DNA for the CDR3 is TGTGCCAGCAGTAAAACGGCGGGGCGAGGGGATACGCAGTATTTT. It encodes CASSKTAGRGDTQYF.

This clonotype turned up a few times. The chain joins TRBV7-9 to TRBJ2-6; D is perhaps TRBD1 (6 bases). Germline V gene data show CDR1 as SEHNR and CDR2 as FQNEAQ (reference sequence). Trimming took off 0 bases at V and 2 bases at J, with 11 bases between the two ends. This CDR3 has 17 residues. The CDR3 protein is CASSLAGEGAGANVLTF. CDR3 coding DNA: TGTGCCAGCAGCTTAGCGGGCGAGGGGGCTGGGGCCAACGTCCTGACTTTC.

This clonotype was seen a handful of times. J is TRBJ2-1 and V is TRBV11-3, with a possible D match to TRBD2 (6 bases). The CDR3 is 13 amino acids. V lost 3 bases, J lost 7 bases, and 10 bases lay in between. The germline V gene has CDR1 SGHNT and CDR2 YENEEA. For the CDR3, the DNA is TGTGCCAGCAGCTTTGCGGGGTCGAATGAGCAGTTCTTC. It translates to CASSFAGSNEQFF.

V is TRBV10-1 and J is TRBJ1-2; D unclear. Trimming removed 0 bases at V and 5 bases at J, with 7 bases between. CDR3 length: 13 residues. Germline lookup yields CDR1 WNHNN and CDR2 SYGVQD (reference sequence). In DNA, the CDR3 is TGCGCCAGCAGTGAGTCGCGCGGGTATGGCTACACCTTC. This encodes CASSESRGYGYTF.

The chain carries TRBV4-3 and TRBJ2-7; no clear D. CDR3 length equals 15 residues. Trimming left V 0 bases short and J 8 bases short, with 17 bases between. Germline CDR1 is LGHNA and CDR2 is YSLEER. CDR3 in amino acids: CASSQDLGFIGKQYF. For the CDR3, the DNA is TGCGCCAGCAGCCAAGATTTGGGTTTTATCGGCAAGCAGTACTTC.

V gene TRBV9 combines with J gene TRBJ1-2; TRBD1 aligns across 8 bases. This CDR3 has 12 residues. V was pared by 3 bases and J by 12 bases, with 7 bases of the junction left unmatched. From germline, CDR1 is SGDLS and CDR2 YYNGEE. The CDR3: CASSESSRGHTF. The CDR3 DNA follows: TGTGCCAGCAGCGAGAGCTCCAGGGGGCACACCTTC. Combining the CDR3 with reference TRBV9 and TRBJ1-2 gives the whole variable domain DSGVTQTPKHLITATGQRVTLRCSPRSGDLSVYWYQQSLDQGLQFLIQYYNGEERAKGNILERFSAQQFPDLHSELNLSSLELGDSALYFCASSESSRGHTFGSGTRLTVV.

About this clonotype: Germline and junction disagree at one end, which may indicate a read error. The V and J genes are TRBV5-1 and TRBJ1-5, with 9 bases identical to TRBD1. CDR3 length: 17 residues. Looked up from germline, CDR1 is SGHRS and CDR2 is YFSETQ. The CDR3 here is CASSGGTGTRGNQPQHF. In DNA, the CDR3 is TGTGCCAGCAGTGGGGGGACAGGGACGAGGGGCAATCAGCCCCAGCATTTT.

V is TRBV7-6 and J is TRBJ2-7; maybe TRBD2 (6 bases). This CDR3 has 16 amino acids. Germline CDR1 is SGHVS and CDR2 is FNYEAQ. V was clipped by 5 bases and J by 0 bases, with 17 bases between them. The CDR3 loop is CASSQRIRGTSYEQYF. Here the CDR3 DNA reads TGTGCCAGCAGCCAACGGATCCGGGGGACCTCCTACGAGCAGTACTTC.

J is TRBJ1-4 and V is TRBV20-1, with TRBD1 as a possible D gene (5 bases). CDR3 length: 15 amino acids. Germline V gene data show CDR1 as DFQATT and CDR2 as SNEGSKA (reference sequence). Trimming pared 0 bases from V and 4 bases from J, leaving 12 bases between. This chain's CDR3 is CSARDDSHLNEKLFF. CDR3 DNA sequence: TGCAGTGCTAGAGATGACAGCCACCTTAATGAAAAACTGTTTTTT.

This clonotype was counted between two and nine times. CDR3 residues: CASSKAGRRSTEAFF. The CDR3 bases are TGTGCCAGCAGCAAAGCGGGACGTCGGTCAACTGAAGCTTTCTTT. This chain links TRBV21-1 with TRBJ1-1. TRBV21-1 is designated a pseudogene. This CDR3 has 15 residues.

The J gene is TRBJ2-7, the V gene TRBV9; perhaps TRBD2 as D (5 bases). Germline lookup yields CDR1 SGDLS and CDR2 YYNGEE. Between the trimmed V and J ends, which lost 4 bases and 1 base, there was a span of 15 bases. CDR3 size: 15 residues. CDR3 bases: TGTGCCAGCAGCCCCGGACCGGGGATATCCTACGAGCAGTACTTC. It is translated as CASSPGPGISYEQYF.

The chain carries TRBV30 and TRBJ1-1, with unresolved D. Germline V gene data show CDR1 as GTSNPN and CDR2 as SVGIG (reference sequence). This CDR3 contains 13 residues. Trimming left V 5 bases short and J 0 bases short, with 10 bases between. CDR3 in amino acids: CAWDREMNTEAFF. The CDR3 DNA sequence: TGTGCCTGGGACCGAGAAATGAACACTGAAGCTTTCTTT.

This clonotype appeared a few times. V gene TRBV12-3 or TRBV12-4 combines with J gene TRBJ1-2, with 9 positions matching TRBD1. This CDR3 comprises 15 residues. J was trimmed by 6 bases and V by 7 bases; bases with no gene match: 12. The CDR3 loop is CASTLILGTGNGYTF. The DNA of the CDR3 is TGTGCCAGCACCCTGATCCTCGGGACAGGGAATGGCTACACCTTC.

The genes are TRBV11-2 and TRBJ2-7, with D uncertain. Germline CDR1 and CDR2: SGHAT and FQNNGV. The CDR3 is 12 residues long. V lost 0 bases and J 9 bases, leaving 9 bases between the germline ends. The CDR3 region is CASSLDRLVQYV. The CDR3 region has the DNA TGTGCCAGCAGCTTAGATCGGTTGGTGCAGTACGTC.

This clonotype came up a few times. This sequence joins TRBV7-2 and TRBJ2-5; D is unresolved. Per the germline V gene, CDR1 is SGHTA and CDR2 is FQGNSA. Trimming pared 4 bases from V and 2 bases from J, leaving 8 bases between. The CDR3 loop spans 13 amino acids. CDR3 sequence reads: CASSSTAQETQYF. The CDR3 DNA sequence: TGTGCCAGCAGCTCCACAGCGCAAGAGACCCAGTACTTC.

This clonotype was detected a few times. This chain connects TRBV19 to TRBJ1-5; 7 bases align to TRBD1. Trimming took 3 bases from V and 0 from J; bases not matched to a gene: 2. The germline V gene encodes CDR1 LNHDA and CDR2 SQIVND (reference sequence). CDR3 size: 15 residues. The CDR3 DNA sequence: TGTGCCAGTAGTATCGGGACAGTTAGCAATCAGCCCCAGCATTTT. It encodes CASSIGTVSNQPQHF.

The rearrangement joins TRBV30 to TRBJ1-2; 7 nucleotides line up with TRBD1. The CDR3 extends over 14 amino acids. Germline CDR1 and CDR2: GTSNPN and SVGIG (reference sequence). The ends lost 3 bases at V and 4 bases at J; junction bases unmatched: 8. CDR3 nucleotide sequence: TGTGCCTGGAGCCCCAACAGGGGTCCCTATGGCTACACCTTC. Its translation is CAWSPNRGPYGYTF.

V gene TRBV2 combines with J gene TRBJ1-2; D may be TRBD1 (5 bases). CDR1 is SNHLY, CDR2 FYNNEI, per germline. The CDR3 sequence is 13 residues long. V lost 4 bases to trimming and J lost 6 bases, with 12 bases between them. The CDR3, as DNA: TGTGCCAGCAGTGTAGAAGGGGACGATGGCTACACCTTC. It encodes CASSVEGDDGYTF.

This clonotype was seen a few times. The chain links TRBV5-1 to TRBJ2-1; D is ambiguous. Trimming cost V 1 base and J 4 bases, with 15 bases left between them. The CDR3 length is 16 residues. Germline V gives CDR1 SGHRS, CDR2 YFSETQ. Here the CDR3 DNA reads TGCGCCAGCAGCTTGCACCCCTCGGACCCTTACAATGAGCAGTTCTTC. Translated, it gives CASSLHPSDPYNEQFF.

The gene calls are TRBV6-5 and TRBJ1-2; D is undetermined. CDR3 size: 13 residues. The germline gives CDR1 MNHEY, CDR2 SVGAGI. V was pared by 0 bases and J by 7 bases, with 9 bases between. CDR3 amino acids: CASSYSTGSGYTF. In DNA, the CDR3 is TGTGCCAGCAGTTACTCGACTGGGTCTGGCTACACCTTC.

V usage is TRBV14 and J usage is TRBJ1-6, with TRBD1 matching 8 bases. V lost 0 bases and J lost 4; bases outside the gene matches: 8. The V gene's germline CDR1 is SGHDN and CDR2 FVKESK. CDR3 length equals 18 residues. The CDR3 here is CASSQDGFQGAYNSPLHF. The DNA for the CDR3 is TGTGCCAGCAGCCAAGACGGTTTCCAGGGGGCTTATAATTCACCCCTCCACTTT.